This is a list of T cell receptor beta chains from one sample in a study of blood T cell repertoires in COVID-19. Clones were sequenced by immunoSEQ multiplex PCR, and TCRdb holds only the in-frame ones, with some missing. The sample holds 40,000 to 45,000 clones, over 90% seen once. The specimen was peripheral blood. These receptors were obtained from a human donor in a cohort sampled during active COVID-19. The CDR3 runs from the conserved cysteine through the conserved F or W. D genes are given only for firm matches. Size tells how often a clone was seen (once, few, many) or the class of an expanded clone, and some rows leave it out.

NA TRBJ2-3 NA TRBV23-1 CASSRSGSTDTQYF
NA TRBJ2-5 TRBD2 TRBV24-1 CATGLAGTGTQYF
NA TRBJ1-2 TRBD1 TRBV7-6 CASSPGQGEDYGYTF
NA TRBJ1-2 NA TRBV19 CASSRSAGKVVDGYTF
NA TRBJ1-6 NA TRBV28 CSGGYSPLHF
NA TRBJ2-3 NA TRBV15 CATSRDLRGALDTQYF
once TRBJ2-2 TRBD2 TRBV4-1 CASSRTGTSGTGELFF
NA TRBJ1-6 TRBD1 TRBV6-5 CASSSPQGALHF
NA TRBJ2-7 TRBD1 TRBV7-3 CASSWGQGENYEQYF
once TRBJ2-1 TRBD1 TRBV10-3 CAISESLRDRGNNEQFF
NA TRBJ2-1 NA TRBV4-3 CASSEEISGGYNEQFF
NA TRBJ1-1 NA TRBV5-5 CASSLVQISEAFF
NA TRBJ2-6 NA TRBV7-9 CASTDTGNSGANVLTF
once TRBJ2-5 NA TRBV5-1 CASSPRTEPVQETQYF
NA TRBJ1-5 NA TRBV6-1 CASSENGGSGQPQHF
NA TRBJ2-2 NA TRBV24-1 CATSEEGRETGELFF
NA TRBJ2-2 TRBD2 TRBV3-1/TRBV3-2 CASSQDTVAGSTGELFF
NA TRBJ1-2 NA TRBV9 CASSVGTRAGDYGYTF